The entry below gives a single T cell receptor (beta chain) sequence along with its context. Its specificity is unknown. The source of the sample is a study of T cell repertoires in cytomegalovirus infection. Study details: Recently identified HLA-C-restricted and well-studied HLA-B-restricted CMV epitopes were used. Evidence of both CMV infection and a matching HLA type came from public TCR beta signatures.

Points from the study as a whole: There were carriers of CMV plus the relevant HLA, and cumulative public TCR beta family frequency identified them. Within the response measured ex vivo, HLA-C-restricted CMV-specific TCR beta clonotypes were dominant.

From the reads, TCRdb called clonotypes with MiXCR, one entry per CDR3 protein. The repertoire holds over 45,000 distinct CDR3 sequences, with under 20% as singletons. The sample in question was CD8+ T cells from cultured PBMCs, obtained from culture after CMV antigen stimulation. The source of this sequence is a human donor in good health (CMV status not recorded). Some clones in this sample may be carry-over from other donors' samples.

Here the CDR3 DNA reads TGTGCCAGCAGCTCCCGTGATGGGGTAGCCCTACGCCAGCCCCAGCATTTT. This gives the protein CASSSRDGVALRQPQHF. The chain has TRBV7-3 and TRBJ1-5, with D uncertain. V lost 4 bases and J lost 7, with 23 bases in between. The CDR3 is made up of 17 amino acids. The germline CDR1 and CDR2 sequences are SGHTA and FQGTGA.